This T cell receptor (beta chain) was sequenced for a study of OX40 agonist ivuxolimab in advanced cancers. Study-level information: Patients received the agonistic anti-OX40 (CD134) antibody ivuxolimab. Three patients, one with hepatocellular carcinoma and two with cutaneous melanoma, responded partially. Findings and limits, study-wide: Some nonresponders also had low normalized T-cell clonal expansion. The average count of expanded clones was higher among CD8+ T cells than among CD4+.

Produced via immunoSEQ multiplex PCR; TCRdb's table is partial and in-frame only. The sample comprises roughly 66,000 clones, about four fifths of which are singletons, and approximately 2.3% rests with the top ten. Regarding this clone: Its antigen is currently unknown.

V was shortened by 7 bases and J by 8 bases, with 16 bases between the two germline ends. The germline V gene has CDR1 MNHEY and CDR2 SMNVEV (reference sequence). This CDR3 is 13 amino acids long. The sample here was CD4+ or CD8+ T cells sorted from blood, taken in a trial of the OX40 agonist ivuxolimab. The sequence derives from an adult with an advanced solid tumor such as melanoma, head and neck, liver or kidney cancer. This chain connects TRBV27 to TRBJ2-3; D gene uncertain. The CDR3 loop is CASKGFVEVTQYF. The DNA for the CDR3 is TGTGCCAGCAAAGGTTTTGTCGAGGTTACGCAGTATTTT.